Listed below are T cell receptor beta chains from one sample, sequenced in a study of identical twins. TCRdb re-called the 5' RACE reads through MiXCR, storing one row per CDR3 protein. The sample lists around 340,000 distinct CDR3 sequences; 9% to 15% were seen once. These data are also associated with another study on yellow fever vaccine responses in identical twins.

The sample taken for sequencing was CD8+ T cells sorted from blood. These receptors were taken from a woman under 30 in good health. Both conserved end residues are part of each CDR3. The D gene is left open where the match is weak. The size entry is marked missing in some rows and otherwise reads once, few, many or a size class.

clone_size: few; j_call: TRBJ1-1; v_call: TRBV5-1; d_call: TRBD1; cdr3_aa: CASSLRQGENTEAFF; cdr3_nt: TGCGCCAGCAGCCTCCGACAGGGAGAGAACACTGAAGCTTTCTTT
clone_size: few; j_call: TRBJ2-3; v_call: TRBV4-2; d_call: -; cdr3_aa: CASSQALGDTQYF; cdr3_nt: TGTGCCAGCAGCCAAGCGCTGGGGGATACGCAGTATTTT
clone_size: few; j_call: TRBJ2-3; v_call: TRBV11-3; d_call: TRBD1; cdr3_aa: CASSFGTGDTDTQYF; cdr3_nt: TGTGCCAGCAGCTTCGGGACAGGGGACACAGATACGCAGTATTTT
clone_size: few; j_call: TRBJ2-2; v_call: TRBV12-5; d_call: -; cdr3_aa: CASGFQGETGELFF; cdr3_nt: TGTGCTAGTGGTTTCCAGGGTGAGACCGGGGAGCTGTTTTTT
clone_size: few; j_call: TRBJ2-1; v_call: TRBV5-1; d_call: -; cdr3_aa: CASSLGLHNEQFF; cdr3_nt: TGCGCCAGCAGCTTGGGACTCCACAATGAGCAGTTCTTC
clone_size: -; j_call: TRBJ2-5; v_call: TRBV18; d_call: -; cdr3_aa: CASSPGGTELPWETQYF; cdr3_nt: TGTGCCAGCTCACCAGGCGGAACCGAGCTGCCGTGGGAGACCCAGTACTTC
clone_size: -; j_call: TRBJ1-2; v_call: TRBV20-1; d_call: -; cdr3_aa: CSVWAEDNYGYTF; cdr3_nt: TGCAGTGTTTGGGCAGAAGATAACTATGGCTACACCTTC
clone_size: few; j_call: TRBJ2-5; v_call: TRBV10-3; d_call: TRBD1; cdr3_aa: CAISEGDRSEETQYF; cdr3_nt: TGTGCCATCAGTGAGGGGGACAGGTCGGAAGAGACCCAGTACTTC
clone_size: few; j_call: TRBJ1-1; v_call: TRBV5-6; d_call: -; cdr3_aa: CASSASTNTEAFF; cdr3_nt: TGTGCCAGCAGCGCCTCGACGAACACTGAAGCTTTCTTT
clone_size: -; j_call: TRBJ1-1; v_call: TRBV3-1; d_call: TRBD1; cdr3_aa: CASSRATGGNTEAFF; cdr3_nt: TGTGCCAGCAGCCGAGCGACAGGGGGGAACACTGAAGCTTTCTTT
clone_size: few; j_call: TRBJ2-3; v_call: TRBV2; d_call: -; cdr3_aa: CASSEALLGQYF; cdr3_nt: TGTGCCAGCAGTGAAGCGCTTCTGGGGCAGTATTTT
clone_size: -; j_call: TRBJ2-5; v_call: TRBV6-2/TRBV6-3; d_call: TRBD2; cdr3_aa: CASSLGLAGGGETQYF; cdr3_nt: TGTGCCAGCAGCCTAGGACTAGCGGGAGGTGGGGAGACCCAGTACTTC
clone_size: few; j_call: TRBJ2-1; v_call: TRBV28; d_call: -; cdr3_aa: CASSPSGSYEQFF; cdr3_nt: TGTGCCAGCAGTCCTTCGGGGAGTTATGAGCAGTTCTTC
clone_size: -; j_call: TRBJ1-1; v_call: TRBV7-9; d_call: -; cdr3_aa: CASSPPNGDTEAFF; cdr3_nt: TGTGCCAGCAGCCCCCCGAATGGGGACACTGAAGCTTTCTTT
clone_size: -; j_call: TRBJ1-1; v_call: TRBV27; d_call: TRBD1; cdr3_aa: CASRGRQGGTEAFF; cdr3_nt: TGTGCCAGCAGGGGAAGACAGGGAGGCACTGAAGCTTTCTTT
clone_size: few; j_call: TRBJ1-1; v_call: TRBV7-9; d_call: -; cdr3_aa: CASSLGGNEAFF; cdr3_nt: TGTGCCAGCAGCTTAGGGGGGAATGAAGCTTTCTTT
clone_size: few; j_call: TRBJ1-2; v_call: TRBV7-9; d_call: -; cdr3_aa: CASSYRRFSSNYGYTF; cdr3_nt: TGTGCCAGCAGCTACCGCAGGTTCAGCTCTAACTATGGCTACACCTTC
clone_size: many; j_call: TRBJ2-1; v_call: TRBV27; d_call: TRBD1; cdr3_aa: CASSHFTGASLNEQFF; cdr3_nt: TGTGCCAGCAGTCATTTTACAGGGGCGAGTCTCAATGAGCAGTTCTTC
clone_size: -; j_call: TRBJ2-3; v_call: TRBV7-6; d_call: -; cdr3_aa: CASSYSRVGTDTQYF; cdr3_nt: TGTGCCAGCAGCTACTCCCGGGTCGGCACAGATACGCAGTATTTT
clone_size: few; j_call: TRBJ2-3; v_call: TRBV4-1; d_call: -; cdr3_aa: CASSQRLTGSSTDTQYF; cdr3_nt: TGCGCCAGCAGCCAAAGGTTAACAGGGTCTAGCACAGATACGCAGTATTTT
clone_size: -; j_call: TRBJ1-2; v_call: TRBV25-1; d_call: -; cdr3_aa: CASSKTGGYGYTF; cdr3_nt: TGTGCCAGCAGTAAGACGGGCGGATATGGCTACACCTTC
clone_size: -; j_call: TRBJ2-3; v_call: TRBV9; d_call: -; cdr3_aa: CASSVEGSGVTDTQYF; cdr3_nt: TGTGCCAGCAGCGTAGAGGGGTCCGGGGTGACAGATACGCAGTATTTT
clone_size: many; j_call: TRBJ1-2; v_call: TRBV6-5; d_call: -; cdr3_aa: CASSYTGSDYNYGYTF; cdr3_nt: TGTGCCAGCAGTTACACCGGATCCGATTATAACTATGGCTACACCTTC
clone_size: few; j_call: TRBJ2-5; v_call: TRBV6-1; d_call: -; cdr3_aa: CASRSVEGGLSEETQYF; cdr3_nt: TGTGCCAGCAGATCCGTCGAAGGGGGGCTATCTGAAGAGACCCAGTACTTC
clone_size: -; j_call: TRBJ2-1; v_call: TRBV19; d_call: -; cdr3_aa: CASSIGSQTYNEQFF; cdr3_nt: TGTGCCAGTAGTATAGGGAGTCAGACCTACAATGAGCAGTTCTTC
clone_size: few; j_call: TRBJ2-3; v_call: TRBV9; d_call: -; cdr3_aa: CASSAGLVLTDTQYF; cdr3_nt: TGTGCCAGCAGCGCGGGGCTAGTTCTCACAGATACGCAGTATTTT
clone_size: few; j_call: TRBJ2-1; v_call: TRBV7-9; d_call: -; cdr3_aa: CASSRKTDNEQFF; cdr3_nt: TGTGCCAGCAGCCGAAAGACAGACAATGAGCAGTTCTTC
clone_size: -; j_call: TRBJ1-2; v_call: TRBV12-3/TRBV12-4; d_call: -; cdr3_aa: CASSLETPDGYTF; cdr3_nt: TGTGCCAGCAGTTTGGAGACACCGGATGGCTACACCTTC
clone_size: many; j_call: TRBJ2-2; v_call: TRBV28; d_call: -; cdr3_aa: CASSLASVNTGELFF; cdr3_nt: TGTGCCAGCAGTTTAGCTAGCGTGAACACCGGGGAGCTGTTTTTT
clone_size: few; j_call: TRBJ2-1; v_call: TRBV5-1; d_call: TRBD2; cdr3_aa: CASSPAGTRLDEQFF; cdr3_nt: TGCGCCAGCAGCCCAGCCGGGACTAGATTAGATGAGCAGTTCTTC
clone_size: few; j_call: TRBJ2-3; v_call: TRBV20-1; d_call: -; cdr3_aa: CSARSVADGGDTQYF; cdr3_nt: TGCAGTGCTAGATCCGTGGCAGATGGTGGGGATACGCAGTATTTT
clone_size: -; j_call: TRBJ2-1; v_call: TRBV6-4; d_call: -; cdr3_aa: CASSPGENNEQFF; cdr3_nt: TGTGCCAGCAGCCCAGGGGAAAACAATGAGCAGTTCTTC
clone_size: -; j_call: TRBJ2-4; v_call: TRBV2; d_call: TRBD2; cdr3_aa: CASSDSHSGKAKNIQYF; cdr3_nt: TGTGCCAGCAGTGATAGCCATAGCGGGAAAGCCAAAAACATTCAGTACTTC
clone_size: -; j_call: TRBJ2-5; v_call: TRBV4-1; d_call: -; cdr3_aa: CASSHPPFRDGGGGETQYF; cdr3_nt: TGCGCCAGCAGCCATCCCCCGTTCCGTGATGGGGGAGGTGGAGAGACCCAGTACTTC
clone_size: -; j_call: TRBJ2-1; v_call: TRBV6-1; d_call: TRBD2; cdr3_aa: CASSRSSSGLAGVRDNEQFF; cdr3_nt: TGTGCCAGCAGCCGAAGCTCTTCGGGACTAGCGGGAGTTAGGGACAATGAGCAGTTCTTC
clone_size: -; j_call: TRBJ1-6; v_call: TRBV2; d_call: -; cdr3_aa: CASSAEPFYNSPLHF; cdr3_nt: TGTGCCAGCAGTGCAGAGCCCTTCTATAATTCACCCCTCCACTTT
clone_size: -; j_call: TRBJ2-1; v_call: TRBV11-3; d_call: -; cdr3_aa: CASSVWAGSYNEQFF; cdr3_nt: TGTGCCAGCAGCGTGTGGGCAGGCTCCTACAATGAGCAGTTCTTC
clone_size: -; j_call: TRBJ2-7; v_call: TRBV28; d_call: TRBD1; cdr3_aa: CASRKTGAPYEQYF; cdr3_nt: TGTGCCAGCCGAAAGACAGGGGCACCCTACGAGCAGTACTTC
clone_size: -; j_call: TRBJ2-1; v_call: TRBV6-2/TRBV6-3; d_call: -; cdr3_aa: CASSYPSNEQFF; cdr3_nt: TGTGCCAGCAGTTACCCCTCCAATGAGCAGTTCTTC
clone_size: -; j_call: TRBJ1-1; v_call: TRBV7-9; d_call: -; cdr3_aa: CASSPPGQGTEAFF; cdr3_nt: TGTGCCAGCAGCCCCCCAGGGCAGGGCACTGAAGCTTTCTTT
clone_size: few; j_call: TRBJ1-1; v_call: TRBV5-1; d_call: -; cdr3_aa: CASSLASRTNEAFF; cdr3_nt: TGCGCCAGCAGCTTGGCTTCTAGGACAAATGAAGCTTTCTTT
clone_size: many; j_call: TRBJ1-1; v_call: TRBV29-1; d_call: -; cdr3_aa: CSVEGVNTEAFF; cdr3_nt: TGCAGCGTTGAAGGCGTGAACACTGAAGCTTTCTTT
clone_size: -; j_call: TRBJ1-2; v_call: TRBV24-1; d_call: -; cdr3_aa: CATSDTDRRDGYTF; cdr3_nt: TGTGCCACCAGTGATACGGACCGAAGGGATGGCTACACCTTC
clone_size: -; j_call: TRBJ1-2; v_call: TRBV12-3/TRBV12-4; d_call: TRBD1; cdr3_aa: CASSSQGVDYGYTF; cdr3_nt: TGTGCCAGCAGCTCACAGGGGGTGGACTATGGCTACACCTTC
clone_size: -; j_call: TRBJ2-1; v_call: TRBV20-1; d_call: -; cdr3_aa: CSASIIWGRRTPRRKYNEQFF; cdr3_nt: TGCAGTGCTAGTATAATATGGGGGAGGAGGACCCCACGAAGAAAATACAATGAGCAGTTCTTC
clone_size: few; j_call: TRBJ2-3; v_call: TRBV6-1; d_call: TRBD2; cdr3_aa: CASSTGLAGASTDTQYF; cdr3_nt: TGTGCCAGCAGTACCGGACTAGCGGGGGCTAGCACAGATACGCAGTATTTT
clone_size: -; j_call: TRBJ2-3; v_call: TRBV7-9; d_call: -; cdr3_aa: CASSSPGSPDTQYF; cdr3_nt: TGTGCCAGCAGCTCACCAGGTAGTCCAGATACGCAGTATTTT
clone_size: few; j_call: TRBJ1-1; v_call: TRBV7-7; d_call: -; cdr3_aa: CASSSSQYTEAFF; cdr3_nt: TGTGCCAGCAGCAGCAGCCAGTACACTGAAGCTTTCTTT